This TCR beta chain was profiled in a study of post-analysis software for immune sequencing data. Study-level information: Some patients lacked subtype; others had relapsing-remitting, secondary progressive or progressive-relapsing disease.

Unique molecular identifiers were built into the TCR beta cDNA libraries. From around 0.96 to 9.9 million T cells, 400,000 to 500,000 cDNA molecules were obtained. TCRdb re-called the PCR reads through MiXCR, storing one row per CDR3 protein. The sample shows roughly 400,000 distinct CDR3 sequences, roughly 38% of them seen only once. Remarks on this clonotype: As yet, its antigen is unknown.

Study-wide points: The study found TRBV5-6, TRBV5-1 and TRBV20-1 among five or six TRBV segments more frequent in patients than controls. Normalized Chao1 diversity was significantly lower in multiple sclerosis patients than in controls. By F measure, samples from a shared preparation batch strongly co-clustered.

Germline V gene data show CDR1 as DFQATT and CDR2 as SNEGSKA (reference sequence). This CDR3 comprises 14 residues. V lost 3 bases and J lost 6, with 17 bases in between. Input material: blood. This clonotype originated in a girl aged 2-15 years with multiple sclerosis. This chain joins TRBV20-1 and TRBJ1-1; D is undetermined. Here the CDR3 reads CSASPPDLGSEAFF. CDR3 sequence (DNA): TGCAGTGCTAGCCCTCCCGACCTAGGGTCTGAAGCTTTCTTT.